The rows below give T cell receptor beta chains drawn from one sample of a study of T-cell memory formation after mild COVID-19. MiXCR, applied by TCRdb to the 5' RACE reads, yields one record per CDR3 protein. Of hundreds of thousands of distinct CDR3 sequences listed, approximately 16% are singletons. Sample: PBMCs or a T cell subset sorted from them (not recorded which). These receptors all stem from a man between 18 and 35 years old who had mild COVID-19 (a few samples of this study predate the infection). Cell type and time point are not known. Both conserved end residues are trimmed from each CDR3. Fields, in order: V gene, CDR3 protein.

TRBV11-2,ASSRVGETQY
TRBV2,ASRPQQGDEQY
TRBV12-3/TRBV12-4,ASMFMTKNIQY
TRBV11-3,ASSLGGTANTGELF
TRBV12-3/TRBV12-4,ASSLWPIQETQY
TRBV20-1,SATGNAGNTIY
TRBV10-3,AISDGRQGWPNEQF
TRBV5-1,ASSLSSGAETQY
TRBV7-2,ASSPGQGRTKNIQY
TRBV3-1,ASSQGTGQETQY
TRBV6-2/TRBV6-3,ASSPGGDTGELF
TRBV7-2,ASSSAGVLYNSPLH
TRBV7-2,ASSLWAANTGELF
TRBV5-1,ASSSNLGVDTKY